This T cell receptor beta chain stems from a study of blood T cell repertoires in COVID-19. Profiled with immunoSEQ multiplex PCR; TCRdb holds only in-frame clones, not every one. Of fewer than 150,000 clones in the sample, about 77% were seen once. This CDR3 contains 16 residues. The germline V gene has CDR1 LGHDT and CDR2 YNNKEL (reference sequence). Trimming took 0 bases from V and 4 from J; bases not matched to a gene: 5. The clonotype comes from a man of 80 years or more with acute or convalescent COVID-19. This chain connects TRBV3-1 (or the pseudogene TRBV3-2) to TRBJ2-5; TRBD1 agrees at 10 bases. The sample comprised peripheral blood. The CDR3 region is CASSQDPGQGTETQYF. The DNA of the CDR3 is TGTGCCAGCAGCCAAGATCCGGGACAGGGGACAGAGACCCAGTACTTC.